These 30 T cell receptor beta chains share one sample of origin, sequenced in a study of control samples from healthy donors and cancer patients. Libraries were prepared by immunoSEQ multiplex PCR; TCRdb keeps only in-frame clonotypes and omits some of them. The data contain 170,000 or so clones, approximately 94% of them seen just once; the ten biggest clones take up 8.5%. Input material: blood. These receptors all stem from a woman aged 35 to 49 in good health.

The V call is TRBV5-1, the J call TRBJ2-7, with TRBD2 identical over 10 bases. J lost 5 bases, V lost 1 base, and 6 bases had no gene match. The CDR3 spans 15 residues. The germline V gene encodes CDR1 SGHRS and CDR2 YFSETQ. The CDR3 spells CASSLRLAGADEQYF. Written as DNA, the CDR3 is TGCGCCAGCAGCTTGCGGCTAGCGGGAGCAGACGAGCAGTACTTC.

The rearrangement links TRBV6-5 to TRBJ2-2, with 12 bases identical to TRBD2. CDR3 size: 15 residues. With 2 bases clipped from V and 6 bases from J, the junction kept 1 base outside the gene matches. Germline lookup yields CDR1 MNHEY and CDR2 SVGAGI. The DNA for the CDR3 is TGTGCCAGCAGTTACCTAGCGGGAGGGGCCGGGGAGCTGTTTTTT. Its translation is CASSYLAGGAGELFF.

The CDR3: CASSLAVFAGTEAFF. The CDR3 nucleotides read TGTGCCAGCAGCTTAGCTGTTTTTGCGGGGACTGAAGCTTTCTTT. J is TRBJ1-1 and V is TRBV7-2; D call uncertain. CDR3 size: 15 residues. The V and J ends lost 0 bases and 5 bases respectively, with 13 bases between them. CDR1 and CDR2 from the germline V gene are SGHTA and FQGNSA.

The chain links TRBV19 to TRBJ1-1; D possibly corresponds to TRBD1 (6 bases). The length of the CDR3 is 14 residues. From germline, CDR1 is LNHDA and CDR2 SQIVND (reference sequence). Trimming removed 6 bases at V and 2 bases at J, with 13 bases between. CDR3 in DNA: TGTGCCAGTAGCCAGGGGACCCTTAACACTGAAGCTTTCTTT. The encoded protein is CASSQGTLNTEAFF.

This clone was seen only once. The rearrangement links TRBV7-2 to TRBJ2-2; perhaps TRBD2 as D (6 bases). Between the trimmed V and J ends, which lost 5 bases and 8 bases, there was a span of 12 bases. The length of the CDR3 is 13 residues. Germline CDR1 and CDR2: SGHTA and FQGNSA. The CDR3 coding sequence is TGTGCCAGCAGCCTCCCCCGGGGGGGGGAGCTGTTTTTT. Translated: CASSLPRGGELFF.

The rearrangement links TRBV29-1 to TRBJ1-1; D not certain. The CDR3 is 13 amino acids. Trimming pared 6 bases from V and 3 bases from J, leaving 14 bases between. Germline V gene lookup returns CDR1 SQVTM and CDR2 ANQGSEA. Here the CDR3 reads CSVGVGGDTEAFF. CDR3 nucleotides: TGCAGCGTCGGGGTCGGTGGGGACACTGAAGCTTTCTTT.

The J gene is TRBJ1-2, the V gene TRBV28; the D is unclear. Germline CDR1 MDHEN, CDR2 SYDVKM. V was shortened by 6 bases and J by 3 bases, with 11 bases between the two germline ends. CDR3 length: 13 residues. CDR3 loop: CASSTGPHYGYTF. CDR3 DNA sequence: TGTGCCAGCAGCACCGGGCCTCACTATGGCTACACCTTC.

The CDR3 region is CASSRSSYNEQFF. The CDR3 nucleotides are TGTGCCAGCTCGAGGAGCTCCTACAATGAGCAGTTCTTC. V usage is TRBV27 and J usage is TRBJ2-1; D gene ambiguous. Germline V gene data show CDR1 as MNHEY and CDR2 as SMNVEV (reference sequence). V lost 8 bases, J lost 0 bases, and 8 bases lay in between. The CDR3 runs to 13 residues.

J is TRBJ1-1 and V is TRBV9; 12 bases match TRBD1. The CDR3 sequence is 21 residues long. The ends lost 3 bases at V and 1 base at J; junction bases unmatched: 19. CDR1 SGDLS and CDR2 YYNGEE come from the germline V gene. The CDR3 protein is CASSAYLTTGTGGGKNTEAFF. In DNA, the CDR3 is TGTGCCAGCAGCGCCTATCTCACCACCGGGACAGGGGGCGGAAAGAACACTGAAGCTTTCTTT.

The chain combines TRBV27 with TRBJ2-7, with D perhaps given as TRBD1 or TRBD2 (5 bases each). V dropped 3 bases and J dropped 5 bases, with 14 bases sitting between them. CDR3 length equals 14 residues. Germline V CDR1 and CDR2: MNHEY, SMNVEV (reference sequence). The DNA for the CDR3 is TGTGCCAGCAGTTTGGTGGCAGGGACCAACGAGCAGTACTTC. Its protein product is CASSLVAGTNEQYF.

J is TRBJ1-2 and V is TRBV29-1, with unresolved D. Germline values: CDR1 SQVTM, CDR2 ANQGSEA. V shed 4 bases and J shed 5 bases, with 14 bases lying between them. The CDR3 has 13 amino acids. As DNA, the CDR3 is TGCAGCGTTGTCAGCGCCGGAGTATATGGCTACACCTTC. It specifies CSVVSAGVYGYTF. The variable domain in full, completed from reference TRBV29-1 and TRBJ1-2, reads SAVISQKPSRDICQRGTSLTIQCQVDSQVTMMFWYRQQPGQSLTLIATANQGSEATYESGFVIDKFPISRPNLTFSTLTVSNMSPEDSSIYLCSVVSAGVYGYTFGSGTRLTVV.

The genes are TRBV5-1 and TRBJ2-3, with 7 bases aligning to TRBD1. The CDR3 extends over 15 amino acids. V shed 4 bases, J shed 0 bases, and the junction held 5 bases outside the gene matches. Germline CDR1 is SGHRS and CDR2 is YFSETQ. This CDR3 is CASSTGQRSTDTQYF. CDR3 coding DNA: TGCGCCAGCAGCACGGGACAGAGAAGCACAGATACGCAGTATTTT. The full variable domain, its missing parts supplied by reference TRBV5-1 and TRBJ2-3, is KAGVTQTPRYLIKTRGQQVTLSCSPISGHRSVSWYQQTPGQGLQFLFEYFSETQRNKGNFPGRFSGRQFSNSRSEMNVSTLELGDSALYLCASSTGQRSTDTQYFGPGTRLTVL.

The chain has TRBV2 and TRBJ1-1; 7 bases are a match to TRBD1. Looked up from germline, CDR1 is SNHLY and CDR2 is FYNNEI. J gave up 3 bases and V 7 bases, and 8 bases lay outside the gene matches. The length of the CDR3 is 14 residues. The CDR3 nucleotides read TGTGCCAGCAATGGGGACAGCCGCCACACTGAAGCTTTCTTT. This codes for CASNGDSRHTEAFF. Looking up the rest from reference TRBV2 and TRBJ1-1 gives the full variable domain: EPEVTQTPSHQVTQMGQEVILRCVPISNHLYFYWYRQILGQKVEFLVSFYNNEISEKSEIFDDQFSVERPDGSNFTLKIRSTKLEDSAMYFCASNGDSRHTEAFFGQGTRLTVV.

This clone is a singleton in its sample. The CDR3 spells CASSFLAGAEYEQYF. The CDR3 nucleotides read TGTGCCAGCAGTTTTCTAGCGGGGGCCGAATACGAGCAGTACTTC. This chain links TRBV2 with TRBJ2-7; 10 positions match TRBD2. V trimming: 5 bases; J trimming: 4 bases; junction bases outside the gene matches: 8. In germline, CDR1 is SNHLY, CDR2 FYNNEI. The CDR3 has 15 residues.

This chain uses TRBV12-3 or TRBV12-4 with TRBJ1-5; D uncertain. The V end lost 7 bases, the J end lost 4 bases, and 8 bases lay between the germline ends. This CDR3 is 12 amino acids long. The CDR3 sequence: CASTSSNQPQHF. CDR3 DNA: TGTGCCAGCACGAGTTCAAATCAGCCCCAGCATTTT.

This rearrangement joins TRBV4-1 to TRBJ2-5; D might be TRBD1 (5 bases). This CDR3 region has 16 residues. Trimming stripped 0 bases from V and 2 bases from J, with 13 bases between. CDR1 and CDR2 (germline): MGHRA, YSYEKL. CDR3 sequence reads: CASSQDRAGPQETQYF. As DNA, the CDR3 is TGCGCCAGCAGCCAAGATCGGGCAGGGCCTCAAGAGACCCAGTACTTC.

CDR3 DNA: TGTGCCAGCAGCTTAGTTGGCAGGGGGCTCGGAACTGAAGCTTTCTTT. Translation: CASSLVGRGLGTEAFF. The V gene is TRBV7-2, the J gene TRBJ1-1; 8 bases match TRBD1. The length of the CDR3 is 16 residues. Germline V gene sequence: CDR1 SGHTA, CDR2 FQGNSA. Trimming removed 1 base from V and 5 bases from J; junction bases left unmatched: 9. Supplemented by reference TRBV7-2 and TRBJ1-1, the full variable domain reads GAGVSQSPSNKVTEKGKDVELRCDPISGHTALYWYRQSLGQGLEFLIYFQGNSAPDKSGLPSDRFSAERTGGSVSTLTIQRTQQEDSAVYLCASSLVGRGLGTEAFFGQGTRLTVV.

The V and J genes are TRBV7-3 and TRBJ2-2; 9 nucleotides line up with TRBD1. This CDR3 is 16 amino acids long. The V segment lost 6 bases and the J segment 2 bases; nucleotides outside the gene matches: 7. CDR1 is SGHTA, CDR2 FQGTGA, per germline. CDR3 amino acids: CASRPGQGLNTGELFF. The CDR3 DNA is TGTGCCAGCAGGCCCGGACAGGGGCTAAACACCGGGGAGCTGTTTTTT. Full variable domain (rest looked up from reference TRBV7-3 and TRBJ2-2): GAGVSQTPSNKVTEKGKYVELRCDPISGHTALYWYRQSLGQGPEFLIYFQGTGAADDSGLPNDRFFAVRPEGSVSTLKIQRTERGDSAVYLCASRPGQGLNTGELFFGEGSRLTVL.

The chain recombines TRBV2 with TRBJ2-1; tentatively, D is TRBD1 (6 bases). Trimming removed 6 bases from V and 8 bases from J, with 11 bases in between. Germline V gene data show CDR1 as SNHLY and CDR2 as FYNNEI. The CDR3 consists of 12 residues. The CDR3 DNA sequence: TGTGCCAGCAGCGTACAGGGCGATGAGCAGTTCTTC. The encoded protein is CASSVQGDEQFF.

As concerns this clone: At one of its ends the junction is not consistent with the germline gene, which may arise from a read error. The genes are TRBV27 and TRBJ1-2; D ambiguous. The germline CDR1 and CDR2 sequences are MNHEY and SMNVEV (reference sequence). This CDR3 has 8 amino acids. The CDR3 bases are TGTGCCAGCAGTCCTCAAGCCTTC. Protein sequence: CASSPQAF.

This clone was counted once. The chain recombines TRBV11-2 with TRBJ1-3; D gene uncertain. V was cut by 1 base and J by 8 bases, with 12 bases left in between. From germline, CDR1 is SGHAT and CDR2 FQNNGV. The CDR3 loop spans 14 amino acids. The CDR3 DNA reads TGTGCCAGCAGCTTAGTCGCAGGTCTGCACACCATATATTTT. Translating gives CASSLVAGLHTIYF.

The V gene is TRBV6-2 or TRBV6-3, the J gene TRBJ2-1, with TRBD2 identical over 13 bases. Germline lookup yields CDR1 MNHEY and CDR2 SVGEGT. This CDR3 is built from 15 residues. V lost 6 bases, J lost 6 bases, and 5 bases stayed unmatched. The CDR3 spells CASSLLAGGPNEQFF. As DNA, the CDR3 is TGTGCCAGCAGCTTACTAGCGGGAGGGCCCAATGAGCAGTTCTTC.

The chain recombines TRBV6-2 or TRBV6-3 with TRBJ2-6; no clear D gene. With 5 bases removed from V and 0 bases from J, the gap between germline ends came to 17 bases. The germline gives CDR1 MNHEY, CDR2 SVGEGT. This CDR3 comprises 18 residues. The CDR3 DNA reads as TGTGCCAGCAGTACCCTACACCAGATTAGCTCTGGGGCCAACGTCCTGACTTTC. Protein: CASSTLHQISSGANVLTF.

The V call is TRBV7-9, the J call TRBJ1-2; D gene unclear. V lost 0 bases and J lost 6, with 8 bases in between. Germline V gene data show CDR1 as SEHNR and CDR2 as FQNEAQ (reference sequence). The CDR3 spans 13 residues. CDR3 sequence: CASSLAGSDGYTF. The CDR3 DNA follows: TGTGCCAGCAGCTTAGCAGGGTCAGATGGCTACACCTTC.

The rearrangement links TRBV19 to TRBJ1-1; D not certain. Per germline, CDR1 LNHDA and CDR2 SQIVND (reference sequence). The CDR3 is 13 residues long. The V end was cut by 4 bases, the J end by 4 bases, with 10 bases between. The CDR3 DNA follows: TGTGCCAGTAGTACGGAGGGCCTCACTGAAGCTTTCTTT. Its translation: CASSTEGLTEAFF.

V gene TRBV30 combines with J gene TRBJ2-3, with D possibly called TRBD1 or TRBD2 (5 bases each). This CDR3 is 14 amino acids long. CDR1 is GTSNPN and CDR2 is SVGIG in the germline V gene (reference sequence). V dropped 2 bases and J dropped 1 base, with 10 bases sitting between them. The CDR3 loop is CAWSIGTRTDTQYF. CDR3 coding DNA: TGTGCCTGGAGTATAGGGACCCGCACAGATACGCAGTATTTT.

The chain carries TRBV7-2 and TRBJ1-5; possible D gene TRBD1, 5 bases. In germline, CDR1 is SGHTA, CDR2 FQGNSA. The CDR3 runs 16 residues. The V gene lost 1 base and the J gene lost 0 bases, with 10 bases spanning the gap. The CDR3 protein is CASSLVAGYSNQPQHF. CDR3 bases: TGTGCCAGCAGCTTAGTCGCAGGGTATAGCAATCAGCCCCAGCATTTT.

The chain recombines TRBV9 with TRBJ1-3; possibly TRBD1 for D (6 bases). Germline CDR1 reads SGDLS; CDR2 reads YYNGEE. The CDR3 covers 16 residues. V dropped 0 bases and J dropped 4 bases, with 14 bases sitting between them. The CDR3, as DNA: TGTGCCAGCAGCGTAGAGACAGGCAAGTCGGGAAACACCATATATTTT. Its translation is CASSVETGKSGNTIYF.

The J gene is TRBJ1-1, the V gene TRBV7-2, with D possibly TRBD1 on 5 matching bases. In germline, CDR1 is SGHTA, CDR2 FQGNSA. Trimming stripped 1 base from V and 0 bases from J, with 12 bases between. There are 16 residues in the CDR3. Here the CDR3 DNA reads TGTGCCAGCAGCTTAGTCTCAGGGATCATGAACACTGAAGCTTTCTTT. It codes for CASSLVSGIMNTEAFF.

In DNA, the CDR3 is TGTGCTTCGGACAGGGGGCATTCACCCCTCCACTTT. Its protein is CASDRGHSPLHF. The chain has TRBV30 and TRBJ1-6; 11 positions agree with TRBD1. Germline values: CDR1 GTSNPN, CDR2 SVGIG (reference sequence). The length of the CDR3 is 12 residues.